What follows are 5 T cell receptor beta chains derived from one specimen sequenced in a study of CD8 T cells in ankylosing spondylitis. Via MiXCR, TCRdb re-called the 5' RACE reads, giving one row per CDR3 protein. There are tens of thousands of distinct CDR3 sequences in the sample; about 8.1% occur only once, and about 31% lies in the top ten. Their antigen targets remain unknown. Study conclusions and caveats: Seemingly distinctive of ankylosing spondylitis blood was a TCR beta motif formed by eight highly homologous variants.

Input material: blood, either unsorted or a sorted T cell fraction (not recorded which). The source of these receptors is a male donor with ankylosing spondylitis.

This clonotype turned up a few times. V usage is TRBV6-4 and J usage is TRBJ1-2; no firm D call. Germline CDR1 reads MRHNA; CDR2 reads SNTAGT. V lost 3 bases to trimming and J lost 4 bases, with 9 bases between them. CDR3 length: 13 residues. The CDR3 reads CASSEGFGYGYTF. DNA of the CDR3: TGTGCCAGCAGTGAGGGATTCGGCTATGGCTACACCTTC.

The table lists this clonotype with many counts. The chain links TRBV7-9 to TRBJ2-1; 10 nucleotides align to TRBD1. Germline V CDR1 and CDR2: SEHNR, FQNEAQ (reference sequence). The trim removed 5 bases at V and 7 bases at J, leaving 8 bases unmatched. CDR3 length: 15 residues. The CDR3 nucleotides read TGTGCCAGCAGCCCCCATTGGGGACAGGGGAATGAGCAGTTCTTC. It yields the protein CASSPHWGQGNEQFF. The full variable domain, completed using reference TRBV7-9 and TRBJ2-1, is DTGVSQNPRHKITKRGQNVTFRCDPISEHNRLYWYRQTLGQGPEFLTYFQNEAQLEKSRLLSDRFSAERPKGSFSTLEIQRTEQGDSAMYLCASSPHWGQGNEQFFGPGTRLTVL.

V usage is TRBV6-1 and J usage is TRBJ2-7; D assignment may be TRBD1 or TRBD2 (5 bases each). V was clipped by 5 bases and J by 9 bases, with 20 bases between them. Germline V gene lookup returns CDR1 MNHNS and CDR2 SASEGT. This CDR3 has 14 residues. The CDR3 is CASSQGRDLGRQYV. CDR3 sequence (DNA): TGTGCCAGCAGTCAGGGACGGGACCTAGGCCGGCAGTACGTC.

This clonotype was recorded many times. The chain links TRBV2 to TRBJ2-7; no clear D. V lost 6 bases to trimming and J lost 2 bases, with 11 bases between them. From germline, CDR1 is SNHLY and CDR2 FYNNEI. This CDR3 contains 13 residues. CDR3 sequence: CASRAPEPYEQYV. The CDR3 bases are TGTGCCAGCAGGGCACCTGAACCCTACGAGCAGTACGTC.

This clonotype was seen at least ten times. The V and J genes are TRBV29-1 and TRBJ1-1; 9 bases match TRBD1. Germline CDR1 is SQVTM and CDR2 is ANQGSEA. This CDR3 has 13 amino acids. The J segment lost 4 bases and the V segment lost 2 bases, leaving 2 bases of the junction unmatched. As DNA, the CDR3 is TGCAGCGTTGAATCGGACAGGGGCACTGAAGCTTTCTTT. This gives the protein CSVESDRGTEAFF.